A selection of T cell receptor beta chains follows, all from one sample in a study of CD8 T cells in Susac syndrome. Via MiXCR, TCRdb re-called the immunoSEQ multiplex PCR reads, giving one row per CDR3 protein. The repertoire has more than 110,000 distinct CDR3 sequences, 95% of them found once; the top ten carry 0.13% to 0.15%. Sequencing input: CD4+ T cells from PBMCs. The source of these receptors is a human donor with Susac syndrome. CDR3s include the opening cysteine and the closing phenylalanine or tryptophan. The D gene is left open where the match is weak.

J gene: TRBJ2-1
V gene: TRBV6-1
D gene: .
CDR3 DNA: TGTGCCAGCAGCCTCGACAGGGAGGGGATAGGGGTCGATGAGCAGTTCTTC
CDR3 protein: CASSLDREGIGVDEQFF

J gene: TRBJ1-4
V gene: TRBV30
D gene: .
CDR3 DNA: TGTGCCTGGAGTGTTGCGAGGGGTAATGAAAAACTGTTTTTT
CDR3 protein: CAWSVARGNEKLFF

J gene: TRBJ1-1
V gene: TRBV9
D gene: .
CDR3 DNA: TGTGCCAGCAGCGCCCGACATGTAGACACTGAAGCTTTCTTT
CDR3 protein: CASSARHVDTEAFF

J gene: TRBJ1-1
V gene: TRBV5-1
D gene: TRBD1
CDR3 DNA: TGCGCCAGCAGCCTCGAGCCCACAGGGGGCAGAACTGAAGCTTTCTTT
CDR3 protein: CASSLEPTGGRTEAFF

J gene: TRBJ2-4
V gene: TRBV4-3
D gene: TRBD2
CDR3 DNA: TGCGCCAGCAGCCCTGGCCGGGGACTAGCGGTAGCCAAAAACATTCAGTACTTC
CDR3 protein: CASSPGRGLAVAKNIQYF

J gene: TRBJ1-1
V gene: TRBV15
D gene: TRBD1
CDR3 DNA: TGTGCCACCAGCAAGAGACAGGGGGCCAACACTGAAGCTTTCTTT
CDR3 protein: CATSKRQGANTEAFF

J gene: TRBJ2-5
V gene: TRBV18
D gene: .
CDR3 DNA: TGTGCCAGCTCACCACCGTCTGGGTTCCAAGAGACCCAGTACTTC
CDR3 protein: CASSPPSGFQETQYF

J gene: TRBJ2-3
V gene: TRBV7-8
D gene: .
CDR3 DNA: TGTGCCAGCAGCCCGAACACAGATACGCAGTATTTT
CDR3 protein: CASSPNTDTQYF

J gene: TRBJ2-2
V gene: TRBV20-1
D gene: .
CDR3 DNA: TGCAGTGCTAGACCGTATGGGCGGAGGACCGGGGAGCTGTTTTTT
CDR3 protein: CSARPYGRRTGELFF

J gene: TRBJ2-5
V gene: TRBV9
D gene: TRBD2
CDR3 DNA: TGTGCCAGCAGCGTAGTTAGCGGGAGAACGGAGACCCAGTACTTC
CDR3 protein: CASSVVSGRTETQYF

J gene: TRBJ2-4
V gene: TRBV3-1
D gene: .
CDR3 DNA: TGTGCCAGCAGCCCCTACTCCGATGGCATTCAGTACTTC
CDR3 protein: CASSPYSDGIQYF

J gene: TRBJ1-6
V gene: TRBV5-1
D gene: TRBD1
CDR3 DNA: TGCGCCAGCAGCTTGGAAGGGACAGCCTCCTATAATTCACCCCTCCACTTT
CDR3 protein: CASSLEGTASYNSPLHF

J gene: TRBJ1-2
V gene: TRBV20-1
D gene: .
CDR3 DNA: TGCAGTGCTTCCAGGAATAACTATGGCTACACCTTC
CDR3 protein: CSASRNNYGYTF

J gene: TRBJ1-5
V gene: TRBV30
D gene: .
CDR3 DNA: TGTGCCTGGAGTGTACTCAATCAGCCCCAGCATTTT
CDR3 protein: CAWSVLNQPQHF

J gene: TRBJ2-5
V gene: TRBV7-2
D gene: .
CDR3 DNA: TGTGCCAGCAGCACTGGACCGCAAGAGACCCAGTACTTC
CDR3 protein: CASSTGPQETQYF

J gene: TRBJ2-6
V gene: TRBV19
D gene: .
CDR3 DNA: TGTGCCACCGGGGGAATCTCTGGGGCCAACGTCCTGACTTTC
CDR3 protein: CATGGISGANVLTF

J gene: TRBJ1-1
V gene: TRBV9
D gene: .
CDR3 DNA: TGTGCCAGCAGCGTAAGGCTGAACACTGAAGCTTTCTTT
CDR3 protein: CASSVRLNTEAFF

J gene: TRBJ2-1
V gene: TRBV12-3/TRBV12-4
D gene: .
CDR3 DNA: TGTGCCAGCACCCACCCGAGCTCCTACAATGAGCAGTTCTTC
CDR3 protein: CASTHPSSYNEQFF

J gene: TRBJ2-1
V gene: TRBV24-1
D gene: .
CDR3 DNA: TGTGCCACCAGTGTTGTCAATGAGCAGTTCTTC
CDR3 protein: CATSVVNEQFF

J gene: TRBJ1-1
V gene: TRBV3-1
D gene: TRBD1
CDR3 DNA: TGTGCCAGCAGCCAATTGACAGGGGCATGGACTGAAGCTTTCTTT
CDR3 protein: CASSQLTGAWTEAFF

J gene: TRBJ1-2
V gene: TRBV12-3/TRBV12-4
D gene: .
CDR3 DNA: TGTGCCAGCAGCTCGTTGGCCGGAACTAACTATGGCTACACCTTC
CDR3 protein: CASSSLAGTNYGYTF

J gene: TRBJ2-7
V gene: TRBV3-1
D gene: .
CDR3 DNA: TGTGCCAGCAGCCAAAGCCTGGCGGCGGGGGAGCAGTACTTC
CDR3 protein: CASSQSLAAGEQYF

J gene: TRBJ1-2
V gene: TRBV3-1
D gene: .
CDR3 DNA: TGTGCCAGCAGCCCCCTGGCCGGGCTGAAGAACTATGGCTACACCTTC
CDR3 protein: CASSPLAGLKNYGYTF

J gene: TRBJ1-2
V gene: TRBV30
D gene: .
CDR3 DNA: TGTGCCTGGAGTGTACTTGGGGGCAGGTATGGCTACACCTTC
CDR3 protein: CAWSVLGGRYGYTF

J gene: TRBJ2-7
V gene: TRBV20-1
D gene: .
CDR3 DNA: TGCAGTGCTTCATCTCACCCAAACGATTCAGGGCAGTACTTC
CDR3 protein: CSASSHPNDSGQYF

J gene: TRBJ2-2
V gene: TRBV7-9
D gene: .
CDR3 DNA: TGTGCCAGCAGCCCCCGGGCTCGCGGAGGGGAGCTGTTTTTT
CDR3 protein: CASSPRARGGELFF

J gene: TRBJ2-5
V gene: TRBV7-9
D gene: .
CDR3 DNA: TGTGCCAGCAGCTTAGGGGGATCCCAAGAGACCCAGTACTTC
CDR3 protein: CASSLGGSQETQYF

J gene: TRBJ2-7
V gene: TRBV18
D gene: TRBD1
CDR3 DNA: TGTGCCAGCTCACCGGACAGGAATCCCTACGAGCAGTACTTC
CDR3 protein: CASSPDRNPYEQYF